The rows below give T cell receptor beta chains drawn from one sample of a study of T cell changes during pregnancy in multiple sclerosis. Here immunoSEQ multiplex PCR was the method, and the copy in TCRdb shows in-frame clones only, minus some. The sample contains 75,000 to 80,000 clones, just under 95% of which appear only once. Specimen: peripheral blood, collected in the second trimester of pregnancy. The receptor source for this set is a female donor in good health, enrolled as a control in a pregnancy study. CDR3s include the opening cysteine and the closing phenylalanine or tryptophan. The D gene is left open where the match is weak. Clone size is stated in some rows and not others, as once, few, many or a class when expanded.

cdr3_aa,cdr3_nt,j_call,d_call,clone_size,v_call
CSVDAGGDYGYTF,TGCAGCGTTGATGCAGGGGGCGACTATGGCTACACCTTC,TRBJ1-2,TRBD1,.,TRBV29-1
CAISPEQGALNEQFF,TGTGCCATCAGTCCGGAACAGGGGGCGCTTAATGAGCAGTTCTTC,TRBJ2-1,TRBD1,once,TRBV10-3
CSADWAGETFF,TGCAGTGCCGATTGGGCAGGTGAAACTTTCTTT,TRBJ1-1,.,.,TRBV20-1
CASSFSTNTEAFF,TGTGCCAGCAGCTTTTCTACGAACACTGAAGCTTTCTTT,TRBJ1-1,.,once,TRBV7-8
CASRGSMGTEAFF,TGTGCCAGCCGGGGGAGTATGGGCACTGAAGCTTTCTTT,TRBJ1-1,.,.,TRBV7-9
CASSLTGARDTQYF,TGTGCCAGCAGCTTGACAGGGGCGCGAGATACGCAGTATTTT,TRBJ2-3,TRBD1,.,TRBV7-2
CASSQGPRGGAIDTQYF,TGCGCCAGCAGCCAGGGCCCCCGGGGGGGCGCCATAGATACGCAGTATTTT,TRBJ2-3,TRBD2,.,TRBV4-3
CASSLLGAKAEAFF,TGTGCCAGCAGTTTACTGGGGGCGAAGGCGGAAGCTTTCTTT,TRBJ1-1,.,.,TRBV27
CASSCRQKQPQHF,TGTGCCAGCAGCTGTCGACAGAAGCAGCCCCAGCATTTT,TRBJ1-5,.,.,TRBV21-1
CASSSLGLAGDYEQYF,TGCGCCAGCAGCTCCCTGGGGTTAGCGGGGGACTACGAGCAGTACTTC,TRBJ2-7,TRBD2,.,TRBV5-1
CASSQDMTSSAYEQYF,TGTGCCAGCAGCCAAGATATGACTAGCAGCGCCTACGAGCAGTACTTC,TRBJ2-7,TRBD2,.,TRBV4-2
CASSYSAGGGSGELFF,TGTGCCAGCAGTTACTCGGCGGGGGGAGGGTCCGGGGAGCTGTTTTTT,TRBJ2-2,TRBD2,.,TRBV6-5
CASSLAYMGEQFF,TGTGCCAGCAGCTTGGCTTATATGGGCGAGCAGTTCTTC,TRBJ2-1,.,.,TRBV7-2
CASRSGEQFF,TGTGCCAGCAGATCAGGGGAGCAGTTCTTC,TRBJ2-1,.,.,TRBV5-8
CASSIEAEAYGYTF,TGTGCCAGTAGTATAGAGGCAGAGGCCTATGGCTACACCTTC,TRBJ1-2,.,.,TRBV19
CASSFAGGRNEQYF,TGCGCCAGCAGCTTCGCAGGGGGTCGAAACGAGCAGTACTTC,TRBJ2-7,TRBD1,.,TRBV5-1
CASSDTDSGEKLFF,TGTGCCAGTAGTGACACAGACAGTGGGGAAAAACTGTTTTTT,TRBJ1-4,.,.,TRBV19
CASSLDRGAGELFF,TGTGCCAGCAGCTTAGACAGGGGAGCCGGGGAGCTGTTTTTT,TRBJ2-2,.,.,TRBV11-3
CASSQGETFNEKLFF,TGCGCCAGCAGCCAAGGCGAAACCTTTAATGAAAAACTGTTTTTT,TRBJ1-4,.,.,TRBV4-3
CASSEGESNQPQHF,TGTGCCAGCAGCGAAGGGGAAAGCAATCAGCCCCAGCATTTT,TRBJ1-5,.,few,TRBV6-6
CSVRQGAGGNTIYF,TGCAGCGTGAGACAGGGGGCGGGAGGAAACACCATATATTTT,TRBJ1-3,TRBD1,once,TRBV29-1
CASSQDWGQGTEAFF,TGTGCCAGCAGCCAAGATTGGGGACAGGGCACTGAAGCTTTCTTT,TRBJ1-1,TRBD1,few,TRBV14
CAISARDRGDYEQYF,TGTGCCATCAGTGCTCGGGACAGGGGAGACTACGAGCAGTACTTC,TRBJ2-7,TRBD1,.,TRBV10-3
CASSPRFGGGNEQFF,TGTGCCAGCTCACCACGGTTCGGGGGGGGGAATGAGCAGTTCTTC,TRBJ2-1,TRBD2,.,TRBV18
CASSSLGGRIYGYTF,TGTGCCAGCAGCTCCCTGGGGGGGCGAATCTATGGCTACACCTTC,TRBJ1-2,.,.,TRBV7-8
CASGDRDYGYTF,TGTGCCAGTGGAGACAGAGACTATGGCTACACCTTC,TRBJ1-2,.,once,TRBV19
CASTRPGGRNTGELFF,TGTGCCAGCACCCGGCCAGGCGGGAGGAACACCGGGGAGCTGTTTTTT,TRBJ2-2,TRBD2,.,TRBV5-4
CASSLTGDTGELFF,TGTGCCAGCAGCCTAACAGGGGACACCGGGGAGCTGTTTTTT,TRBJ2-2,TRBD1,.,TRBV27
CASQPRGISNTEAFF,TGTGCCAGCCAGCCGCGAGGGATTTCGAACACTGAAGCTTTCTTT,TRBJ1-1,.,.,TRBV28
CASSPKRRENTEAFF,TGTGCCAGCAGCCCGAAGAGACGGGAGAACACTGAAGCTTTCTTT,TRBJ1-1,.,.,TRBV7-9
CASSGGQLETQYF,TGTGCCAGCAGTGGGGGACAGTTGGAGACCCAGTACTTC,TRBJ2-5,TRBD1,.,TRBV6-1
CASPSGGQMGRFETQYF,TGTGCCAGCCCCTCCGGGGGTCAGATGGGGAGGTTTGAGACCCAGTACTTC,TRBJ2-5,.,.,TRBV7-9
CASKPTGGFVDYGYTF,TGTGCCAGTAAGCCGACAGGGGGCTTTGTTGACTATGGCTACACCTTC,TRBJ1-2,TRBD1,.,TRBV19
CASGLFPTGPTGNTIYF,TGTGCTAGTGGTTTGTTCCCGACAGGGCCAACTGGAAACACCATATATTTT,TRBJ1-3,TRBD1,.,TRBV12-5
CASTRRGSLYEQYF,TGTGCCAGCACGCGGCGGGGGAGCCTCTACGAGCAGTACTTC,TRBJ2-7,TRBD2,.,TRBV2
CASSTGQGAVEKLFF,TGCGCCAGCAGCACGGGACAGGGGGCTGTTGAAAAACTGTTTTTT,TRBJ1-4,TRBD1,.,TRBV4-3
CASSLSGGQGSTEAFF,TGTGCCAGCAGCCTTAGCGGGGGACAGGGGTCCACTGAAGCTTTCTTT,TRBJ1-1,TRBD1,.,TRBV11-1
CASSHATTGVGETQYF,TGCGCCAGCAGCCACGCGACGACAGGGGTTGGGGAGACCCAGTACTTC,TRBJ2-5,TRBD1,.,TRBV4-1
CASIFDRGLTEAFF,TGTGCCAGCATCTTCGACAGGGGGCTGACTGAAGCTTTCTTT,TRBJ1-1,TRBD1,.,TRBV2
CAWSVLGQTGEQYF,TGTGCCTGGAGTGTACTGGGACAGACGGGCGAGCAGTACTTC,TRBJ2-7,TRBD1,.,TRBV30
CASSPRQVVNTEAFF,TGTGCCAGCAGTCCACGACAGGTAGTTAACACTGAAGCTTTCTTT,TRBJ1-1,.,.,TRBV6-5
CASSWRPSGGSTDTQYF,TGTGCCAGTAGTTGGCGACCAAGCGGGGGGTCAACAGATACGCAGTATTTT,TRBJ2-3,TRBD2,.,TRBV19
CASSSRQAKDGYTF,TGCGCCAGCAGCTCAAGACAGGCTAAGGATGGCTACACCTTC,TRBJ1-2,.,.,TRBV5-1
CASSLAGTGRSAFF,TGTGCCAGCAGCTTAGCCGGGACAGGTCGGTCAGCTTTCTTT,TRBJ1-1,TRBD1,.,TRBV13
CASSPGQNNSPLHF,TGTGCCAGCAGTCCCGGACAGAATAATTCACCCCTCCACTTT,TRBJ1-6,.,.,TRBV2
CASSFDRASGQPQHF,TGTGCCAGCAGCTTTGACAGGGCCTCAGGTCAGCCCCAGCATTTT,TRBJ1-5,TRBD1,.,TRBV5-5
CASSFQGSNQPQHF,TGTGCCAGCAGCTTTCAGGGTTCCAATCAGCCCCAGCATTTT,TRBJ1-5,.,once,TRBV5-6
CASSFRRDRDTYNEQFF,TGTGCCAGCAGCTTTCGCCGGGACAGGGACACCTACAATGAGCAGTTCTTC,TRBJ2-1,TRBD1,.,TRBV7-6
CASSPPADRRSGYTF,TGTGCCAGCTCACCACCCGCAGACAGGAGATCTGGCTACACCTTC,TRBJ1-2,.,few,TRBV18
CASSPRAAGNTIYF,TGTGCCAGCAGCCCGCGGGCGGCGGGAAACACCATATATTTT,TRBJ1-3,.,.,TRBV14
CSVLIYSTDTQYF,TGCAGCGTTCTGATCTATAGCACAGATACGCAGTATTTT,TRBJ2-3,.,.,TRBV29-1
CASSSRTRAGHTQYF,TGTGCCAGCAGCTCGCGGACTCGCGCCGGGCATACGCAGTATTTT,TRBJ2-3,.,.,TRBV7-2
CASSLTKQGSGNTIYF,TGTGCCAGCAGCTTAACCAAACAGGGATCTGGAAACACCATATATTTT,TRBJ1-3,.,.,TRBV7-9
CASSAASGGHYEQYF,TGTGCCAGCAGCGCAGCTAGCGGGGGACACTACGAGCAGTACTTC,TRBJ2-7,TRBD2,few,TRBV9